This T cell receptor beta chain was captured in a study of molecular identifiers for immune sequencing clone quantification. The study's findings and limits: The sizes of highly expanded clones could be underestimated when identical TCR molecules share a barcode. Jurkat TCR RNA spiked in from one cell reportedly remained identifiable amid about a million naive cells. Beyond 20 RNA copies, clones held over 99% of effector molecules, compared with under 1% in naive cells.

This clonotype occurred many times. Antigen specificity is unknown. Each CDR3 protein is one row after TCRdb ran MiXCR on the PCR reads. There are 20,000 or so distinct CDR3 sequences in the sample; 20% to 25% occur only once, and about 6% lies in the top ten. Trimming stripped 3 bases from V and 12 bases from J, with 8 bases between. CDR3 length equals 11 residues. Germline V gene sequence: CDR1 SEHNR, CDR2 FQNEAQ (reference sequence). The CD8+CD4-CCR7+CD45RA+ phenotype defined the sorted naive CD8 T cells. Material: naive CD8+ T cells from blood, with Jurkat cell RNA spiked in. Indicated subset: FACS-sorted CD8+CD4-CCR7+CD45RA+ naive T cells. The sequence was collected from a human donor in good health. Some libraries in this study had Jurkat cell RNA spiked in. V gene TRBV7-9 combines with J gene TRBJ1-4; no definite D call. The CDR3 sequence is CASSLGSELFF. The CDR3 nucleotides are TGTGCCAGCAGCTTGGGCTCCGAACTGTTTTTT.